This passage covers 10 T cell receptor beta chains from one sample sequenced in a study of T cells after yellow fever vaccination. TCRdb used MiXCR to reprocess the 5' RACE reads, holding one entry per CDR3 protein. The sample yields 610,000 or so distinct CDR3 sequences, 12% seen once. Sequencing used PBMCs, obtained on the day of the yellow fever booster vaccination. These receptors all stem from a man aged 25-45 years who received the YFV17D yellow fever vaccine.

This clonotype has ten or more counts. V is TRBV20-1 and J is TRBJ2-1, with 8 bases identical to TRBD2. V shed 6 bases, J shed 0 bases, and the junction held 4 bases outside the gene matches. The germline V gene encodes CDR1 DFQATT and CDR2 SNEGSKA (reference sequence). This CDR3 spans 14 amino acids. CDR3 residues: CSAIAGSSYNEQFF. The CDR3 nucleotides are TGCAGTGCCATAGCGGGGAGCTCCTACAATGAGCAGTTCTTC.

The CDR3 sequence is CASNPLAGSYNEQFF. In nucleotides, the CDR3 is TGTGCCAGCAACCCACTAGCGGGATCCTACAATGAGCAGTTCTTC. The chain is built from TRBV2 and TRBJ2-1; 10 nucleotides align to TRBD2. CDR1 is SNHLY and CDR2 is FYNNEI in the germline V gene. V dropped 7 bases and J dropped 1; count of bases not matched to a gene: 4. The CDR3 is 15 amino acids.

The chain recombines TRBV5-1 with TRBJ2-3; 8 nucleotides agree with TRBD2. The CDR3 totals 15 residues. The germline gives CDR1 SGHRS, CDR2 YFSETQ. The ends lost 3 bases at V and 0 bases at J; junction bases unmatched: 3. DNA for the CDR3: TGCGCCAGCAGCTATAGCGGGACCAGCACAGATACGCAGTATTTT. Translating gives CASSYSGTSTDTQYF.

With regard to this clonotype: Being one base from a much bigger clone, this may be a read error. V and J are TRBV5-5 and TRBJ2-3; D is undetermined. The CDR3 covers 13 residues. Germline CDR1 reads SGHKS; CDR2 reads YYEKEE (reference sequence). The CDR3 DNA follows: TGTGCCAGGAGCTTCTTAGCTGCAGATACGCAGTATTTT. Translating it yields CARSFLAADTQYF.

The chain recombines TRBV10-3 with TRBJ1-1, with TRBD1 as a possible D gene (6 bases). The CDR3 is made up of 18 amino acids. Per germline, CDR1 ENHRY and CDR2 SYGVKD. The V gene lost 4 bases and the J gene lost 1 base, with 22 bases spanning the gap. CDR3 amino acids: CAISAVSRVRGENTEAFF. Written as DNA, the CDR3 is TGTGCCATCAGTGCAGTCAGCAGGGTAAGGGGGGAGAACACTGAAGCTTTCTTT.

This clonotype was observed at least ten times. V usage is TRBV4-3 and J usage is TRBJ2-7, with D perhaps TRBD2 (6 bases). V lost 3 bases to trimming and J lost 3 bases, with 12 bases between them. Germline CDR1 LGHNA, CDR2 YSLEER. CDR3 length: 14 residues. CDR3 loop: CASSQAGSGYEQYF. CDR3 sequence (DNA): TGCGCCAGCAGCCAGGCGGGATCCGGCTACGAGCAGTACTTC.

A remark on this clonotype: At one end, the junction sequence differs from germline, possibly due to a read error. This chain joins TRBV20-1 and TRBJ2-5; D is ambiguous. Germline values: CDR1 DFQATT, CDR2 SNEGSKA (reference sequence). This CDR3 is built from 13 residues. The CDR3 here is CSAREQNQETQYF. CDR3 DNA: TGCAGTGCGAGAGAGCAGAACCAAGAGACCCAGTACTTC.

This clonotype was observed a few times. The J gene is TRBJ2-1, the V gene TRBV12-3 or TRBV12-4; 7 bases are shared with TRBD2. The V segment lost 4 bases and the J segment 5 bases; nucleotides outside the gene matches: 8. This CDR3 comprises 15 residues. For the CDR3, the DNA is TGTGCCAGCAGTTACTCCGGGACTAAAAACAATGAGCAGTTCTTC. Its translation: CASSYSGTKNNEQFF.

This clonotype was counted between two and nine times. The genes are TRBV20-1 and TRBJ2-7, with D perhaps matching TRBD1 or TRBD2 (5 bases each). V dropped 3 bases and J dropped 2 bases, with 11 bases sitting between them. Germline values: CDR1 DFQATT, CDR2 SNEGSKA (reference sequence). The CDR3 consists of 13 residues. The CDR3 DNA is TGCAGTGCTAGGAGGGGCACGACCTACGAGCAGTACTTC. It yields the protein CSARRGTTYEQYF.

This clonotype was observed many times. This rearrangement joins TRBV5-1 to TRBJ2-1; 7 nucleotides align to TRBD2. The CDR3 totals 16 residues. CDR1 is SGHRS and CDR2 is YFSETQ in the germline V gene. The V segment lost 3 bases and the J segment 4 bases; nucleotides outside the gene matches: 10. The CDR3 nucleotides are TGCGCCAGCAGCTATGGGACTACCTCGACGTACAATGAGCAGTTCTTC. Translating gives CASSYGTTSTYNEQFF. Full variable domain (rest looked up from reference TRBV5-1 and TRBJ2-1): KAGVTQTPRYLIKTRGQQVTLSCSPISGHRSVSWYQQTPGQGLQFLFEYFSETQRNKGNFPGRFSGRQFSNSRSEMNVSTLELGDSALYLCASSYGTTSTYNEQFFGPGTRLTVL.